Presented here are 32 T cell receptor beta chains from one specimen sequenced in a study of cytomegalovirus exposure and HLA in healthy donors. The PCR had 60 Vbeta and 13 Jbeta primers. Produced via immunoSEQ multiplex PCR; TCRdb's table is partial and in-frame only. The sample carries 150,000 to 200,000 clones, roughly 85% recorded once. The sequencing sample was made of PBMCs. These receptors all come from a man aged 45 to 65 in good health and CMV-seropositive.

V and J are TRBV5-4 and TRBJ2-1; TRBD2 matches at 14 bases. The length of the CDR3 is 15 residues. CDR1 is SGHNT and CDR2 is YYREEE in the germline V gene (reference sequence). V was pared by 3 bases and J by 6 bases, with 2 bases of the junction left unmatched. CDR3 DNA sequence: TGTGCCAGCAGCTCGGGACTAGCGGGGGTCAATGAGCAGTTCTTC. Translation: CASSSGLAGVNEQFF.

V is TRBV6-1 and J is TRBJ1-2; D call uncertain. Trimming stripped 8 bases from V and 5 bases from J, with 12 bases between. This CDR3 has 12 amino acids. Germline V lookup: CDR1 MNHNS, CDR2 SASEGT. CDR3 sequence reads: CASAVSEYGYTF. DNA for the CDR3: TGTGCCAGCGCGGTGTCAGAATATGGCTACACCTTC.

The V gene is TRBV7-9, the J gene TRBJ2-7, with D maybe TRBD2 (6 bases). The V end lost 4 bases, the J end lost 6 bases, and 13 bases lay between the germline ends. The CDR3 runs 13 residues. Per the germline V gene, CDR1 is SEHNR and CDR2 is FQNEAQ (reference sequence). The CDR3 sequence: CASSSGGRREQYV. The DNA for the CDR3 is TGTGCCAGCAGCTCCGGGGGTCGACGCGAGCAGTACGTC.

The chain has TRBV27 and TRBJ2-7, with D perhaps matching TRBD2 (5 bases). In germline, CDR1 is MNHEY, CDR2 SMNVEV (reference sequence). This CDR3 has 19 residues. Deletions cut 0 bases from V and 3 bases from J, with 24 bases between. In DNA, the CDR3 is TGTGCCAGCAGTTTATCGGGCCTGGGGAGCGAGTCCCCATTCTACGAGCAGTACTTC. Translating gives CASSLSGLGSESPFYEQYF.

The CDR3 region is CASSSPRFQAGNYGYTF. DNA of the CDR3: TGTGCCAGCAGTTCCCCGCGCTTCCAGGCTGGAAACTATGGCTACACCTTC. The V and J genes are TRBV28 and TRBJ1-2; D not certain. The germline V gene has CDR1 MDHEN and CDR2 SYDVKM. The ends were cut back, 4 bases at V and 2 bases at J, with 20 bases in the middle. The CDR3 is made up of 17 amino acids.

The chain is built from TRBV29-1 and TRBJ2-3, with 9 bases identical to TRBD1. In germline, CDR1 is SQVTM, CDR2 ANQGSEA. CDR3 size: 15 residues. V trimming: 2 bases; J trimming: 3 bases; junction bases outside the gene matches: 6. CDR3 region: CSVERQGDGTDTQYF. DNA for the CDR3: TGCAGCGTTGAAAGACAGGGGGATGGAACAGATACGCAGTATTTT.

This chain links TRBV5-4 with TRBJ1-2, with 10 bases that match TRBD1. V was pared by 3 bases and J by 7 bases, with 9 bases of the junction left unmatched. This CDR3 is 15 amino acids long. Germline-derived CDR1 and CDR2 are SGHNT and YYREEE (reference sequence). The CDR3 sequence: CASSSRDRGKRGYTF. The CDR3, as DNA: TGTGCCAGCAGCTCCCGGGACAGGGGAAAGCGTGGCTACACCTTC.

The CDR3 DNA follows: TGTGCCAGCAGCCACGCTAGGACAGGGGGAAGTGAAAAACTGTTTTTT. Translation: CASSHARTGGSEKLFF. This chain joins TRBV4-2 and TRBJ1-4; TRBD1 matches 10 bases. Germline V gene lookup returns CDR1 LGHNA and CDR2 YNFKEQ. Trimming at V came to 3 bases and at J to 7 bases, leaving 8 bases not matched to a gene. CDR3 size: 16 residues.

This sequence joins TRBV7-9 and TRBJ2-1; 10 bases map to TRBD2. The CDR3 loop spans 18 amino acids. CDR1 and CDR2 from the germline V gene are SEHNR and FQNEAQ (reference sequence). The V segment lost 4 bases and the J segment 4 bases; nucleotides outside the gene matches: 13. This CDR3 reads CASSSTEHSSGGYNEQFF. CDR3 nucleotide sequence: TGTGCCAGCAGCTCAACAGAACACTCTAGCGGGGGATACAATGAGCAGTTCTTC.

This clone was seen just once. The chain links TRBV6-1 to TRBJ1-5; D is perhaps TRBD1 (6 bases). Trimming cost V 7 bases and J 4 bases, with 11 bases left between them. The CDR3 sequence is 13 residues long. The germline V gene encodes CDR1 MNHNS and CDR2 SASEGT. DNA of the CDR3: TGTGCCAGCAAAAGGGGGGGGAATCAGCCCCAGCATTTT. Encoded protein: CASKRGGNQPQHF.

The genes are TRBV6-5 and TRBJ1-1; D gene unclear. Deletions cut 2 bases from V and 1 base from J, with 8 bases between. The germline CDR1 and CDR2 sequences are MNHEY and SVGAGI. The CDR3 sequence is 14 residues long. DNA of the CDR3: TGTGCCAGCAGTTACGGAGGGAGGAACACTGAAGCTTTCTTT. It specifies CASSYGGRNTEAFF.

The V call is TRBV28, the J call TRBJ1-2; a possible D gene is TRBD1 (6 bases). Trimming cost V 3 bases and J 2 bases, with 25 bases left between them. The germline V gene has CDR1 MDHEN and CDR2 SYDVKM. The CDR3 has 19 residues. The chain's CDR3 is CASSFAAGALSTQNYGYTF. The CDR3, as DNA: TGTGCCAGCAGTTTCGCTGCAGGGGCTCTTAGCACTCAAAACTATGGCTACACCTTC.

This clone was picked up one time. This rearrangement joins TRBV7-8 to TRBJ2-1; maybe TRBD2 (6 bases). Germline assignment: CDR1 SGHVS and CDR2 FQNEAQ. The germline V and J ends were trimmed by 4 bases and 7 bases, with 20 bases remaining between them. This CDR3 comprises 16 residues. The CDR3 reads CASSSPAGRWSNEQFF. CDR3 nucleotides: TGTGCCAGCAGCTCTCCGGCAGGGAGGTGGAGTAATGAGCAGTTCTTC.

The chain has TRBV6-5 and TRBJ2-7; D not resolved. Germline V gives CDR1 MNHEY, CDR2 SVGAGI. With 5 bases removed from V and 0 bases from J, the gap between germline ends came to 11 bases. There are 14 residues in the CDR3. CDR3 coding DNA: TGTGCCAGCAGTCCAGGCAGACGCTCCTACGAGCAGTACGTC. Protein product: CASSPGRRSYEQYV.

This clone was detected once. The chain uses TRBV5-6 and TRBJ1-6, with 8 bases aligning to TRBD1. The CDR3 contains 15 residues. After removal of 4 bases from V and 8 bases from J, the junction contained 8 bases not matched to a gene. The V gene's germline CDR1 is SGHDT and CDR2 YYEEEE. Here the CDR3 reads CASSTRTGHHSPLHF. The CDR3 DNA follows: TGTGCCAGCAGCACCCGGACAGGGCATCATTCACCCCTCCACTTT.

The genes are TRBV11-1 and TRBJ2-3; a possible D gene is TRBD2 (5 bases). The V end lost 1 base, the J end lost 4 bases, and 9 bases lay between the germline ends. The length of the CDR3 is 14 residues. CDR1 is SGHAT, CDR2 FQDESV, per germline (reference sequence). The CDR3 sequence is CASSLGRVADTQYF. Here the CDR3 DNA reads TGTGCCAGCAGCTTAGGGCGGGTCGCAGATACGCAGTATTTT.

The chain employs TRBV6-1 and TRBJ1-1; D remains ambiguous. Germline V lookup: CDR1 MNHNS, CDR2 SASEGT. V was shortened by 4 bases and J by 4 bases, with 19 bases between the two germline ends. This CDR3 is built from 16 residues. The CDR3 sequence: CASSVAGSGAGTEAFF. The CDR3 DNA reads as TGTGCCAGCAGTGTGGCGGGATCGGGTGCGGGCACTGAAGCTTTCTTT.

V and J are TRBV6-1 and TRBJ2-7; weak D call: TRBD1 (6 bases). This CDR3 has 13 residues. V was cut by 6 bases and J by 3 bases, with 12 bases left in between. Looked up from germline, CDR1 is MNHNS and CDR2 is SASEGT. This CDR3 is CASREDSIYEQYV. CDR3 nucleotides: TGTGCCAGCAGGGAGGACAGCATCTACGAGCAGTACGTC.

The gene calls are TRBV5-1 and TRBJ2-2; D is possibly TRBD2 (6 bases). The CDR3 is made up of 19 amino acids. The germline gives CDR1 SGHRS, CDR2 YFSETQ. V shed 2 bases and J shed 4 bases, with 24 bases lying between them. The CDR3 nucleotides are TGCGCCAGCAGCTTCGAGCCAGATGCCCGGGCGGGATCCACCGGGGAGCTGTTTTTT. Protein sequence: CASSFEPDARAGSTGELFF.

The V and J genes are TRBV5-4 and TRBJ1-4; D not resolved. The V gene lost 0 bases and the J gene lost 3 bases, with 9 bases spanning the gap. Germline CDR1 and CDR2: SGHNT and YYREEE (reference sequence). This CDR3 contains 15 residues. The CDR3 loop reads CASSLGSGSNEKLFF. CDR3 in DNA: TGTGCCAGCAGCTTGGGTTCAGGATCTAATGAAAAACTGTTTTTT. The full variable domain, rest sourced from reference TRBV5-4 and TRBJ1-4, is ETGVTQSPTHLIKTRGQQVTLRCSSQSGHNTVSWYQQALGQGPQFIFQYYREEENGRGNFPPRFSGLQFPNYSSELNVNALELDDSALYLCASSLGSGSNEKLFFGSGTQLSVL.

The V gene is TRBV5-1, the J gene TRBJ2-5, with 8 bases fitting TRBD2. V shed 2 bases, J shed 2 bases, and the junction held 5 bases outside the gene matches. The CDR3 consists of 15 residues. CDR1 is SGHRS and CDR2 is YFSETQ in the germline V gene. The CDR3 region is CASSLSGGTQETQYF. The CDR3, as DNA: TGCGCCAGCAGCTTAAGCGGGGGTACTCAAGAGACCCAGTACTTC.

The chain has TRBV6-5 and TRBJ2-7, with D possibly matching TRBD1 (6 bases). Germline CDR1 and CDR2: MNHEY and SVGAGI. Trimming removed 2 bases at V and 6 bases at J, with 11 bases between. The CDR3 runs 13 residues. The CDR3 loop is CASSYEGGSEQYF. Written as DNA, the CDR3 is TGTGCCAGCAGTTACGAAGGGGGAAGCGAGCAGTACTTC.

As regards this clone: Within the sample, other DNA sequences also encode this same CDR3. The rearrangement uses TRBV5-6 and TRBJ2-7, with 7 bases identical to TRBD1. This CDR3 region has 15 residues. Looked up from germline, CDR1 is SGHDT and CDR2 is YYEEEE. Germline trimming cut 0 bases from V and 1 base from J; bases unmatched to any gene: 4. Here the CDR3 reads CASSLGTGDSYEQYV. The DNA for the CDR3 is TGTGCCAGCAGCTTGGGAACAGGGGATTCCTACGAGCAGTACGTC.

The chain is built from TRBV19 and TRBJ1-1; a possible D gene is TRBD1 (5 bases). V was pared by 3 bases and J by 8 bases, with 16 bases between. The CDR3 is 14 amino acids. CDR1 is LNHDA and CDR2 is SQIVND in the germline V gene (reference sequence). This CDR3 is CASSILNGHQEAFF. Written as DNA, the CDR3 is TGTGCCAGTAGTATCCTGAACGGACATCAGGAAGCTTTCTTT.

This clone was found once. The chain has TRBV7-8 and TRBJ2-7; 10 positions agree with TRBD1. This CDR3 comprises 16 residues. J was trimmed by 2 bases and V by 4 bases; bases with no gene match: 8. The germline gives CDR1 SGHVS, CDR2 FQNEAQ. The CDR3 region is CASSSQSGTGAYEQYF. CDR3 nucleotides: TGTGCCAGCAGCTCGCAGTCCGGGACAGGGGCCTACGAGCAGTACTTC.

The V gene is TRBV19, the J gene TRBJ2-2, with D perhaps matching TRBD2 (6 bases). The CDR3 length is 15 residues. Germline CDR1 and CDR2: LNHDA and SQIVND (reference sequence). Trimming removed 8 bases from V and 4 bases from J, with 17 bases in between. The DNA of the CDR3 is TGTGCCAGTGGGGGGAGAGGAGAGGTCACCGGGGAGCTGTTTTTT. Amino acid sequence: CASGGRGEVTGELFF.

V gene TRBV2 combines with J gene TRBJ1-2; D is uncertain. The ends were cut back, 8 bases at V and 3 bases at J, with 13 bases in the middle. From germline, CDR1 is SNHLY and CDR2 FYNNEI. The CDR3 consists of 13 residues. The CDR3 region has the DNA TGTGCCAGCCTATATCAGGCACACTATGGCTACACCTTC. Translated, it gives CASLYQAHYGYTF.

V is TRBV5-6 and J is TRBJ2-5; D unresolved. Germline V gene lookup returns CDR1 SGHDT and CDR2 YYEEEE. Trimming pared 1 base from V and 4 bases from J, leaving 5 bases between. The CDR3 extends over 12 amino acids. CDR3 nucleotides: TGTGCCAGCAGCTTGCCCCGAGAGACCCAGTACTTC. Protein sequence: CASSLPRETQYF. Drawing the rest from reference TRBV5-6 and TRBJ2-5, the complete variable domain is DAGVTQSPTHLIKTRGQQVTLRCSPKSGHDTVSWYQQALGQGPQFIFQYYEEEERQRGNFPDRFSGHQFPNYSSELNVNALLLGDSALYLCASSLPRETQYFGPGTRLLVL.

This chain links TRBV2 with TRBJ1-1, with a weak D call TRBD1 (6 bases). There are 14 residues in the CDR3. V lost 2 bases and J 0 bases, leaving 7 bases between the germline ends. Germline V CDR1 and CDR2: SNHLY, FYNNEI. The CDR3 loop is CASSESGVNTEAFF. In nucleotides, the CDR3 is TGTGCCAGCAGTGAATCAGGGGTGAACACTGAAGCTTTCTTT.

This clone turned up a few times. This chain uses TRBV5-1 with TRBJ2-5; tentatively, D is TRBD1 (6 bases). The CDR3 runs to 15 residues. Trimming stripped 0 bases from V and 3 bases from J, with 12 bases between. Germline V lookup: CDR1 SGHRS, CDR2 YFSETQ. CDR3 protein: CASSLGSGVEETQYF. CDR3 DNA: TGCGCCAGCAGCTTGGGGTCAGGGGTCGAAGAGACCCAGTACTTC.

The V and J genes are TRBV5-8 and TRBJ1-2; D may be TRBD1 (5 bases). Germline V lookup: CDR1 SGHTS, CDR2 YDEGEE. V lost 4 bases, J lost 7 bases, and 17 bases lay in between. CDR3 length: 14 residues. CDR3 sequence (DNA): TGTGCCAGCAGCGCAGGGATTGGGCAGGTTGGCTACACCTTC. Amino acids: CASSAGIGQVGYTF.

CDR3 nucleotides: TGCAGCGTCGGGGACAGGGGCAAGGGGATTGGCGCCGTATATGGCTACACCTTC. Encoded protein: CSVGDRGKGIGAVYGYTF. This chain joins TRBV29-1 and TRBJ1-2, with 10 bases fitting TRBD1. The germline V gene has CDR1 SQVTM and CDR2 ANQGSEA. The length of the CDR3 is 18 residues. V gave up 6 bases and J gave up 5 bases; unmatched junction bases: 21.